This TCR beta chain is from a study of T cell repertoires in cytomegalovirus infection. TCRdb passed the reads through MiXCR, listing each CDR3 protein once. This sample has about 920,000 distinct CDR3 sequences, with around 30% found just once. Note on this clonotype: Its target is unknown. A read error may explain this, as a much larger clone is one base away.

This receptor was identified in a human donor in good health (CMV status not recorded). Some clones in this sample may be carry-over from other donors' samples. The material was cultured CD8+ T cells from PBMCs, obtained from culture after CMV antigen stimulation.

The CDR3 sequence is CASSLLGQSYNEQSF. The CDR3 nucleotides are TGTGCCAGCAGCTTATTGGGACAGAGTTACAATGAGCAGTCCTTC. This chain uses TRBV7-8 with TRBJ2-1; 7 nucleotides match TRBD1. Per germline, CDR1 SGHVS and CDR2 FQNEAQ. The CDR3 totals 15 residues.